This TCR beta chain was found in a study of cytomegalovirus exposure and HLA in healthy donors. Study context: A prior analysis found some 110 million unique TCR beta sequences from around 200 million T cells.

V lost 5 bases and J lost 8; bases outside the gene matches: 8. The CDR3 contains 14 residues. Germline CDR1 and CDR2: SEHNR and FQNEAQ (reference sequence). Vbeta (60) and Jbeta (13) primers were used in the PCR. Repertoires were generated with immunoSEQ multiplex PCR, while TCRdb's copy carries only in-frame clones and drops some. Among roughly 130,000 clones listed, around 81% were seen once. The rearrangement uses TRBV7-9 and TRBJ1-5; 8 bases are shared with TRBD1. Sequenced input: PBMCs. The source of this sequence is a man younger than 35 in good health and CMV-seronegative. The CDR3 DNA reads TGTGCCAGCAGCGAACAGGGGGGCGAGGAGCCCCAGCATTTT. Translating it yields CASSEQGGEEPQHF.